Listed below are T cell receptor beta chains from one sample, sequenced in a study of T-cell memory formation after mild COVID-19. Via MiXCR, TCRdb re-called the 5' RACE reads, giving one row per CDR3 protein. Among around 150,000 distinct CDR3 sequences listed, under 14% were seen once. Sequencing was done on a sample of PBMCs or a T cell subset sorted from them (not recorded which). The receptors shown here come from a man aged 18 to 29 who had mild COVID-19 (a few samples of this study predate the infection). Cell type and time point are not known. The CDR3 runs from the conserved cysteine through the conserved F or W. A D gene is named only where the DNA matches it firmly. Expanded clones get a size class; other rows say once, few or many, or leave the size out.

d_call,j_call,cdr3_length,v_call,clone_size,cdr3_aa,cdr3_nt
NA,TRBJ1-3,15,TRBV28,many,CASSRGGAAGNTIYF,TGTGCCAGCAGTCGGGGGGGCGCAGCAGGAAACACCATATATTTT
TRBD1,TRBJ2-2,14,TRBV10-3,few,CATRTGINTGELFF,TGTGCCACCCGGACAGGGATTAACACCGGGGAGCTGTTTTTT
NA,TRBJ2-1,15,TRBV2,many,CASSELTSPYNEQFF,TGTGCCAGCAGTGAGTTAACTAGCCCGTACAATGAGCAGTTCTTC
NA,TRBJ1-5,15,TRBV24-1,few,CATSGGAYSNQPQHF,TGTGCCACCAGTGGTGGGGCCTATAGCAATCAGCCCCAGCATTTT
NA,TRBJ2-5,11,TRBV30,NA,CAWSGRGAQYF,TGTGCCTGGAGCGGGCGAGGGGCCCAGTACTTC
NA,TRBJ1-2,15,TRBV3-1,few,CASSQGEVSVRGYTF,TGTGCCAGCAGCCAAGGAGAGGTGTCAGTGCGGGGCTACACCTTC
TRBD1,TRBJ2-3,15,TRBV12-3/TRBV12-4,NA,CASTSPGQGEDTQYF,TGTGCCAGCACCTCTCCGGGACAGGGGGAAGATACGCAGTATTTT
NA,TRBJ2-5,14,TRBV25-1,few,CASIGSGWQETQYF,TGTGCCAGCATAGGATCGGGTTGGCAAGAGACCCAGTACTTC
TRBD1,TRBJ1-6,15,TRBV4-3,NA,CASSQGGQGITPLHF,TGCGCCAGCAGCCAAGGTGGACAGGGGATTACACCCCTCCACTTT
NA,TRBJ1-1,14,TRBV7-2,few,CASSLERGITEAFF,TGTGCCAGCAGCTTAGAACGGGGTATCACTGAAGCTTTCTTT
NA,TRBJ2-2,16,TRBV7-6,many,CASSPRPGQQPGELFF,TGTGCCAGCAGCCCTCGGCCGGGACAACAACCCGGGGAGCTGTTTTTT